This T cell receptor beta chain comes out of a study of T cell responses to AZD1222 COVID-19 vaccine. Background on the study: Second-dose recipients at about 4 or about 12 weeks were treated as one pooled group. Study-wide points: Close to half of all spike-specific TCRs reportedly target regions of the variants that are unmutated. Samples come after the peak T cell response, not at day 14. Donors were chiefly white British, with a greater number of females, and clonal diversity was perhaps underestimated.

The protocol was immunoSEQ multiplex PCR, while the TCRdb copy is restricted to in-frame clones and leaves out a portion. The data show 150,000 or so clones, with approximately 88% seen just once and around 2% held by the top ten. The V and J ends lost 0 bases and 4 bases respectively, with 12 bases between them. This CDR3 spans 14 amino acids. The germline V gene encodes CDR1 GTSNPN and CDR2 SVGIG (reference sequence). About this clone itself: No antigen is known for it.

This rearrangement joins TRBV30 to TRBJ1-2; a possible D gene is TRBD1 (5 bases). This sample comprised peripheral blood, obtained on day 0 of AZD1222 vaccination. The sequence was obtained from an adult in good health. CDR3 in DNA: TGTGCCTGGAGTGTCCGTGGCAGGGCCTATGGCTACACCTTC. Its translation is CAWSVRGRAYGYTF.